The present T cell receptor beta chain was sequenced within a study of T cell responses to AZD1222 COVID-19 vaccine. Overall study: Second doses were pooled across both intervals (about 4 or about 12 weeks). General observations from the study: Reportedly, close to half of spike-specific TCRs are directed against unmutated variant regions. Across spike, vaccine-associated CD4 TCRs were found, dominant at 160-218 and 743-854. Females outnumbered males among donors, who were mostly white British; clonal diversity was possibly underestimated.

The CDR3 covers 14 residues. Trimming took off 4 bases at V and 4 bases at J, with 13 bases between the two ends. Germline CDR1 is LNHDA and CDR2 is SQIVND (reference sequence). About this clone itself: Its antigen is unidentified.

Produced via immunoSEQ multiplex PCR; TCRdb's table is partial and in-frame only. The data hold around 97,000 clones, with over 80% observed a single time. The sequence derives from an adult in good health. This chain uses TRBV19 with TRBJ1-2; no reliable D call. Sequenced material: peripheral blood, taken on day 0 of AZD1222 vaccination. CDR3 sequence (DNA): TGTGCCAGTAGTAGTAAGGCGGGCGGCTATGGCTACACCTTC. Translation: CASSSKAGGYGYTF.